Shown below are 16 T cell receptor beta chains from a single sample sequenced in a study of CXCR3-negative and CXCR3-positive naive CD8 T cells. General study points: The TRB CDR3s that CXCR3-positive naive cells carried were more hydrophobic than those of CXCR3-negative naive cells.

It was by 5' RACE with UMI labels that the TRB cDNA libraries were prepared. No DNA is given; TCRdb re-called the 5' RACE reads and lists each CDR3 protein once. The sample is made up of around 150,000 distinct CDR3 sequences, and the top ten hold 0.41% of it. Their recognized antigens are unknown. Sequences were obtained from naive CXCR3+ CD8+ T cells from blood. Subset in this sample: CD45RO-CCR7+CD27+CD95- naive CD8+ T cells expressing CXCR3 (TNR3+). These receptors were collected from a human donor in good health. Some clones in this sample may be carry-over from other donors' samples.

The chain joins TRBV7-9 to TRBJ2-7; the TCRdb D gene call, TRBD1, has no DNA to confirm it. Germline V gene lookup returns CDR1 SEHNR and CDR2 FQNEAQ (reference sequence). The CDR3 extends over 12 amino acids. The CDR3 here is CASRAGTYEQYF.

CDR3 in amino acids: CASRPSGQGSAFF. The genes are TRBV12-3 or TRBV12-4 and TRBJ1-1; checking the TCRdb D call of TRBD1 is not possible without DNA. The CDR3 runs 13 residues.

The rearrangement joins TRBV24-1 to TRBJ1-1; TCRdb picks TRBD1, but there is no DNA to check that call. The CDR3 runs 14 residues. CDR1 is KGHDR, CDR2 SFDVKD, per germline. CDR3 protein: CATSDTGTPTEAFF.

This chain links TRBV7-9 with TRBJ2-1; the D call of TRBD2 rests on TCRdb alone, since no DNA is present to check it. The CDR3 runs 15 residues. CDR1 is SEHNR and CDR2 is FQNEAQ in the germline V gene (reference sequence). The CDR3 reads CASSFHWTSHNEQFF.

This chain connects TRBV6-5 to TRBJ2-1; TCRdb proposes TRBD2, but this gene call is untestable without DNA. CDR1 is MNHEY and CDR2 is SVGAGI in the germline V gene. This CDR3 contains 16 residues. The CDR3 region is CASSYSTYGREDEQFF.

The rearrangement joins TRBV28 to TRBJ1-1; lacking DNA, the TRBD1 call made by TCRdb goes unchecked. The CDR3 loop spans 12 amino acids. Germline-derived CDR1 and CDR2 are MDHEN and SYDVKM. The CDR3 loop reads CASSLPGTEAFF.

The rearrangement uses TRBV28 and TRBJ2-3. Per germline, CDR1 MDHEN and CDR2 SYDVKM. The CDR3 loop spans 13 amino acids. This CDR3 reads CASSLGRTDTQYF.

The chain recombines TRBV3-1 with TRBJ2-7; TCRdb proposes TRBD2, but this gene call is untestable without DNA. The CDR3 length is 16 residues. Per the germline V gene, CDR1 is LGHDT and CDR2 is YNNKEL (reference sequence). CDR3 residues: CASSQDTGLLTYEQYF.

V usage is TRBV5-5 and J usage is TRBJ2-1; TCRdb's D call of TRBD2 is untestable without DNA. CDR1 and CDR2 from the germline V gene are SGHKS and YYEKEE (reference sequence). The CDR3 extends over 12 amino acids. CDR3 residues: CASSGGTNEQFF.

V usage is TRBV7-9 and J usage is TRBJ2-1. Germline CDR1 is SEHNR and CDR2 is FQNEAQ (reference sequence). The CDR3 spans 13 residues. The CDR3 spells CASSLDVRNEQFF.

The chain recombines TRBV7-9 with TRBJ2-5. Germline values: CDR1 SEHNR, CDR2 FQNEAQ (reference sequence). This CDR3 has 12 residues. CDR3 residues: CASSQVRETQYF.

This chain connects TRBV28 to TRBJ2-5; no DNA is available, so the TRBD1 call from TCRdb remains unchecked. This CDR3 contains 14 residues. Germline CDR1 MDHEN, CDR2 SYDVKM. Here the CDR3 reads CASSPGIRQETQYF.

This sequence joins TRBV19 and TRBJ1-2; without DNA, the TCRdb call of TRBD1 cannot be checked. CDR3 length: 14 amino acids. CDR1 and CDR2 (germline): LNHDA, SQIVND (reference sequence). The CDR3 protein is CASSNPRPDDGYTF. The complete variable domain, with remaining parts taken from reference TRBV19 and TRBJ1-2, reads DGGITQSPKYLFRKEGQNVTLSCEQNLNHDAMYWYRQDPGQGLRLIYYSQIVNDFQKGDIAEGYSVSREKKESFPLTVTSAQKNPTAFYLCASSNPRPDDGYTFGSGTRLTVV.

V is TRBV7-2 and J is TRBJ2-4; there is no DNA to check the TCRdb D call of TRBD2. The germline gives CDR1 SGHTA, CDR2 FQGNSA. The CDR3 extends over 14 amino acids. CDR3 protein: CASSFGGGLNIQYF.

This sequence joins TRBV28 and TRBJ2-7; checking the TCRdb D call of TRBD1 is not possible without DNA. This CDR3 has 17 amino acids. Germline CDR1 is MDHEN and CDR2 is SYDVKM. The CDR3 sequence is CASSSPRDRVFLYEQYF.

The chain has TRBV4-1 and TRBJ2-7; the D call of TRBD1 rests on TCRdb alone, since no DNA is present to check it. CDR1 is MGHRA and CDR2 is YSYEKL in the germline V gene. The CDR3 is made up of 16 amino acids. CDR3 residues: CASSQVPDRLAYEQYF.